This entry is about one T cell receptor beta chain. These data come from a study of blood T cells in healthy people across ages. For the study at large: Using template switching, researchers captured about one barcoded beta molecule for each two T cells.

Then a second PCR, running roughly 6 to 11 cycles, was carried out with a sample-barcoded 5' primer and a J-beta primer mix. Per-sample output comprised a minimum of 2.5 million paired-end reads containing CDR3. TCRdb recomputed calls from the 5' RACE reads with MiXCR, one row per CDR3 protein. The data contain fewer than 2,000,000 distinct CDR3 sequences, 30% to 40% of them singletons. CDR1 is MNHEY and CDR2 is SVGAGI in the germline V gene. CDR3 length: 17 amino acids. Trimming took 2 bases from V and 2 from J, leaving 16 bases between them. In terms of origin and age, donors were healthy Caucasian individuals from Russia aged roughly 6 to 95.

This TCR was recovered from a human donor in good health. Sequenced material: blood. This chain uses TRBV6-5 with TRBJ1-5; D possibly corresponds to TRBD1 (6 bases). The DNA of the CDR3 is TGTGCCAGCAGTTACAGGGGGGTTGGGGGACGCAATCAGCCCCAGCATTTT. Its protein product is CASSYRGVGGRNQPQHF.